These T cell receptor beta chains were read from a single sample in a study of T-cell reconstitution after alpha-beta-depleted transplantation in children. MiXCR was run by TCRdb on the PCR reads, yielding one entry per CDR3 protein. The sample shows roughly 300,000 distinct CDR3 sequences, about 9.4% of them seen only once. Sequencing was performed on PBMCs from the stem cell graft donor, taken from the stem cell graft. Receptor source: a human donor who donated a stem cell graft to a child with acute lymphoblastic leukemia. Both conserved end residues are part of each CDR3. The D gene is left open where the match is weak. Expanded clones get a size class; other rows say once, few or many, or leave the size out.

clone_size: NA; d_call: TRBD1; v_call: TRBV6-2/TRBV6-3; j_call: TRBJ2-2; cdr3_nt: TGTGCCAGCAGTTCGTGGACAGGGGTTGTACTGAACACCGGGGAGCTGTTTTTT; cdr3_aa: CASSSWTGVVLNTGELFF
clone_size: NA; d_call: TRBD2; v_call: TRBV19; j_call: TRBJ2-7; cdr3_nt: TGTGCCAGTAGTGCTGGGGTTGGGACTAGCGGTACCTACGAGCAGTACTTC; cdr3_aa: CASSAGVGTSGTYEQYF
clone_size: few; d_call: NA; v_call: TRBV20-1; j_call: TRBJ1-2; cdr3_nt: TGCAGTGCTAGAGATCGTGGGGCAGGATATGGCTACACCTTC; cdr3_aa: CSARDRGAGYGYTF
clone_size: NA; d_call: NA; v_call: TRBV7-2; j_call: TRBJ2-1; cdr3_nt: TGTGCCAGCAGCTTAGGGTCCAGCGGTGTCTACAATGAGCAGTTCTTC; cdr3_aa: CASSLGSSGVYNEQFF
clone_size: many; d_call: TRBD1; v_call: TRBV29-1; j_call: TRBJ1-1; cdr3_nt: TGCAGCGGGGCAGGGGGTCCGAACACTGAAGCTTTCTTT; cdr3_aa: CSGAGGPNTEAFF
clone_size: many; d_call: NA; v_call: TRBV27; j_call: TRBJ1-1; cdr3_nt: TGTGCCAGCCGCTCGCTTGGGGCCTGGAACACTGAAGCTTTCTTT; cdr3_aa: CASRSLGAWNTEAFF
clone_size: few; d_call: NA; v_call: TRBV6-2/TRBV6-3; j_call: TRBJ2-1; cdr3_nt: TGTGCCAGCAGTTACTCGACTTCAGGGTCAGGAGAGCAGTTCTTC; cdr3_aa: CASSYSTSGSGEQFF
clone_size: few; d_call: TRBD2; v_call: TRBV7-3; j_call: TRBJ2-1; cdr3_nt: TGTGCCAGCAGCTTAACACCCCCGGGACTAGCGGGAAATGAGCAGTTCTTC; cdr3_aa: CASSLTPPGLAGNEQFF
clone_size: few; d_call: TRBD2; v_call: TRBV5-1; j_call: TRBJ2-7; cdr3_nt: TGCGCCAGCAGCTTGGCACTAGCGGGAGGGCCCAGGGACTACGAGCAGTACTTC; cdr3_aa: CASSLALAGGPRDYEQYF
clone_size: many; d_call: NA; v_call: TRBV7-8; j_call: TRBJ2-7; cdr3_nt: TGTGCCAGCGGGATTTCGCCTCAGGGATCCTACGAGCAGTACTTC; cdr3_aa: CASGISPQGSYEQYF